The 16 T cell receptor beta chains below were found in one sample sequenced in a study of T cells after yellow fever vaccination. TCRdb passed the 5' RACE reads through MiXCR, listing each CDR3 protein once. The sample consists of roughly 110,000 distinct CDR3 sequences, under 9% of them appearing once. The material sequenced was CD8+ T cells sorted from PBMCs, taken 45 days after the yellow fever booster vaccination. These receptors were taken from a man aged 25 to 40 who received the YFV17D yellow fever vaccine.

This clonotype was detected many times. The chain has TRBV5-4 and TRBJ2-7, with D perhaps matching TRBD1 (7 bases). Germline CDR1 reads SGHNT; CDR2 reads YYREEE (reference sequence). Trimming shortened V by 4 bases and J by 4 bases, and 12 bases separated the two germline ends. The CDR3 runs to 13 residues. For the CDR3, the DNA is TGTGCCAGCAGCGCGGGACAGACGTACGAGCAGTACTTC. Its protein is CASSAGQTYEQYF.

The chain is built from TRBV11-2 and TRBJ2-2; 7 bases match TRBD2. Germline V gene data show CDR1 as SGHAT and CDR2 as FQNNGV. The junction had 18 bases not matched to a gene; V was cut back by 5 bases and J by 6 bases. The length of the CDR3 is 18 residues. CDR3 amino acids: CASSSNRAGVWGPGELFF. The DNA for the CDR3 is TGTGCCAGCAGCAGTAACCGGGCGGGAGTATGGGGCCCCGGGGAGCTGTTTTTT.

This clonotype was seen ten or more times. CDR3 residues: CASNEQGFTYEQYF. The CDR3 bases are TGTGCCAGCAACGAACAGGGGTTTACCTACGAGCAGTACTTC. The rearrangement links TRBV12-3 or TRBV12-4 to TRBJ2-7, with 7 bases identical to TRBD1. The CDR3 totals 14 residues. Trimming removed 7 bases from V and 2 bases from J; junction bases left unmatched: 8.

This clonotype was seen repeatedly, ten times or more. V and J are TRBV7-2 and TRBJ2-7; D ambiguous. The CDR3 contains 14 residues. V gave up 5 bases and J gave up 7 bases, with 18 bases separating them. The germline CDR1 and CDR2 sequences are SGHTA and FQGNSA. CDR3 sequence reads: CASSEWAAQREQYF. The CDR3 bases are TGTGCCAGCAGCGAATGGGCCGCTCAGAGGGAGCAGTACTTC.

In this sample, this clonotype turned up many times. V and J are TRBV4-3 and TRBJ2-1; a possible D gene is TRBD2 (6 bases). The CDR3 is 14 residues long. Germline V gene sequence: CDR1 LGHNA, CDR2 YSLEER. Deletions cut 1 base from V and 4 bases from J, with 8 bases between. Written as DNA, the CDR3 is TGCGCCAGCAGCCAAGGGCTAGCGTACAATGAGCAGTTCTTC. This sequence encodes CASSQGLAYNEQFF.

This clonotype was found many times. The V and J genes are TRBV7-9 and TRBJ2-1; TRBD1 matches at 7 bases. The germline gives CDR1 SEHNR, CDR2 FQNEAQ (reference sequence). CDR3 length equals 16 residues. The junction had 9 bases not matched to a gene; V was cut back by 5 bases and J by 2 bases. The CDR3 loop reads CASSDGDSNTYNEQFF. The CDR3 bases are TGTGCCAGCAGCGACGGGGACAGTAACACCTACAATGAGCAGTTCTTC.

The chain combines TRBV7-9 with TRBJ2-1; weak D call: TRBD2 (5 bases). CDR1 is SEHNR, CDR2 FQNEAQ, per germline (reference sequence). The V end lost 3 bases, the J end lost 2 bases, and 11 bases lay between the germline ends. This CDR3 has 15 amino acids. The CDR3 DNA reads TGTGCCAGCAGCTTTGGGCGGAGGCCCTACAATGAGCAGTTCTTC. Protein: CASSFGRRPYNEQFF.

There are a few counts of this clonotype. The CDR3: CASSGPWENPGELFF. The DNA of the CDR3 is TGTGCCAGCAGCGGACCCTGGGAAAATCCCGGGGAGCTGTTTTTT. The chain carries TRBV4-2 and TRBJ2-2; no reliable D call. Trimming shortened V by 5 bases and J by 6 bases, and 16 bases separated the two germline ends. The CDR3 covers 15 residues. The germline V gene has CDR1 LGHNA and CDR2 YNFKEQ.

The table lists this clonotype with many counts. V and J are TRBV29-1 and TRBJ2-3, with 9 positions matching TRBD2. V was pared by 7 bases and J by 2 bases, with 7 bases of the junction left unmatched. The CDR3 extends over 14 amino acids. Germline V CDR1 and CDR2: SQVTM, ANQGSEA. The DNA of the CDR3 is TGCAGCGCCCATAGCGGGAGAGTCACAGATACGCAGTATTTT. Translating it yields CSAHSGRVTDTQYF.

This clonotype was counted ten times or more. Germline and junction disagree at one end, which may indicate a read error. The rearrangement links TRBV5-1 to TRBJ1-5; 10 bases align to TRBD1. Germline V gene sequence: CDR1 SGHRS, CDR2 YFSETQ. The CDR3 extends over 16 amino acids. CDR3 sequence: CASSPRDRGGNQPQHF. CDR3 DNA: TGCGCCAGCAGCCCCCGGGACAGGGGTGGCAATCAGCCTCAGCATTTT.

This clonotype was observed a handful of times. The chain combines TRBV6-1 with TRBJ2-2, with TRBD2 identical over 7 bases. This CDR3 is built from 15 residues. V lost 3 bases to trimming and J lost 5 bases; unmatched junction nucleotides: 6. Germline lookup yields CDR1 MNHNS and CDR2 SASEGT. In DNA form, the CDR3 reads TGTGCCAGCAGTGACAATGCCGGGGGGACCGGGGAGCTGTTTTTT. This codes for CASSDNAGGTGELFF.

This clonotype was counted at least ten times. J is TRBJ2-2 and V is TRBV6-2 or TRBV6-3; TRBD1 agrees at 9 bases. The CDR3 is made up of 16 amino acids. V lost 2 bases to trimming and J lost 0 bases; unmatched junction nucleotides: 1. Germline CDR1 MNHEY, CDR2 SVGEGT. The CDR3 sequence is CASSYRQGANTGELFF. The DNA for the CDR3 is TGTGCCAGCAGTTACAGACAGGGGGCGAACACCGGGGAGCTGTTTTTT.

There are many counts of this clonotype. The CDR3 region has the DNA TGCGCCAGCAGCCTTCGGACAGGGTTGGAGACCCAGTACTTC. Its translation: CASSLRTGLETQYF. The chain joins TRBV4-1 to TRBJ2-5; 8 bases are a match to TRBD1. V lost 4 bases to trimming and J lost 5 bases; unmatched junction nucleotides: 6. The CDR3 runs to 14 residues. The germline CDR1 and CDR2 sequences are MGHRA and YSYEKL.

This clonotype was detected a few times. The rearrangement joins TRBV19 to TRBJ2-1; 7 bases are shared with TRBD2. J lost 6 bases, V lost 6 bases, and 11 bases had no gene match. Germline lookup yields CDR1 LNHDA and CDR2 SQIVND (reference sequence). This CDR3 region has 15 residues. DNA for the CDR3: TGTGCCAGTAGCAGGCGGGAGATCCTTTTCAATGAGCAGTTCTTC. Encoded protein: CASSRREILFNEQFF.

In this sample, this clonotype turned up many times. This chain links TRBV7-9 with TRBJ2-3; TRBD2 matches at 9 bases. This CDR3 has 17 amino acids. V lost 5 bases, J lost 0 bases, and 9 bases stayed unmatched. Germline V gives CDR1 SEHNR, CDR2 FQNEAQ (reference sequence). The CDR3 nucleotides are TGTGCCAGCAGCACCCAGACTAGCGGCCATAGCACAGATACGCAGTATTTT. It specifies CASSTQTSGHSTDTQYF.

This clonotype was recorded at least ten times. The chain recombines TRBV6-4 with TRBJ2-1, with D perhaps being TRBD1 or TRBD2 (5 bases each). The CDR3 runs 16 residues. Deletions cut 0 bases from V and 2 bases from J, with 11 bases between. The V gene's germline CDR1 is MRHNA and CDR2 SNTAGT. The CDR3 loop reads CASSDSGRDPYNEQFF. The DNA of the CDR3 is TGTGCCAGCAGTGACTCCGGCAGGGACCCCTACAATGAGCAGTTCTTC.